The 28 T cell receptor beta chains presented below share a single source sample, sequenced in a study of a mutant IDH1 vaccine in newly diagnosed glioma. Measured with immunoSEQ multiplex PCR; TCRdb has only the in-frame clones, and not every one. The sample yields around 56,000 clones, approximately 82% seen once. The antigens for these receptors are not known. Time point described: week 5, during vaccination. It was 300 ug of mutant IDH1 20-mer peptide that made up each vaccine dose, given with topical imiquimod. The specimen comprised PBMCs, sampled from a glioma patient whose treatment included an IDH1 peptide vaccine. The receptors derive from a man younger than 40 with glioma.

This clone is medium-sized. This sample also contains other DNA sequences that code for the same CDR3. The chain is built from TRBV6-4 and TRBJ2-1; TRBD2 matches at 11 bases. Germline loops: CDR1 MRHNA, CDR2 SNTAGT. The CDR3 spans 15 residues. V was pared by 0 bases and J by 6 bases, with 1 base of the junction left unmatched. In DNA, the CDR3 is TGTGCCAGCAGTGACTCTAGCGGGGGGGCCAATGAGCAGTTCTTC. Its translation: CASSDSSGGANEQFF.

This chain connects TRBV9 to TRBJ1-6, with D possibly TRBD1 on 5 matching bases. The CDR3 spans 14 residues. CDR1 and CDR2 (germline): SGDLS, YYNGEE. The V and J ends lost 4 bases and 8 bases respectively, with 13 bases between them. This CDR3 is CASSSRQRDSPLHF. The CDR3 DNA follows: TGTGCCAGCAGCTCCAGACAGCGGGATTCACCCCTCCACTTT.

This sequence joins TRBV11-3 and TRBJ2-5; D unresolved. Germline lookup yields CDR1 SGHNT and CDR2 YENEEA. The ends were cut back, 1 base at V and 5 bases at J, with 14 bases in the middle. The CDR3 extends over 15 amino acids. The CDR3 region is CASSLGPPRPETQYF. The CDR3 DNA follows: TGTGCCAGCAGCTTAGGTCCCCCTAGGCCGGAGACCCAGTACTTC. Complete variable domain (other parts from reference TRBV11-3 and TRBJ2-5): EAGVVQSPRYKIIEKKQPVAFWCNPISGHNTLYWYLQNLGQGPELLIRYENEEAVDDSQLPKDRFSAERLKGVDSTLKIQPAELGDSAVYLCASSLGPPRPETQYFGPGTRLLVL.

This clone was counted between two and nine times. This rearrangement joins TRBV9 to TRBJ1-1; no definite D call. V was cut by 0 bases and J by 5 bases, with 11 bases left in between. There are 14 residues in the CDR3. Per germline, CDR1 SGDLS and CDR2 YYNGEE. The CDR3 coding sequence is TGTGCCAGCAGCGTAGACCCGTTGGGGACTGAAGCTTTCTTT. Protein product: CASSVDPLGTEAFF.

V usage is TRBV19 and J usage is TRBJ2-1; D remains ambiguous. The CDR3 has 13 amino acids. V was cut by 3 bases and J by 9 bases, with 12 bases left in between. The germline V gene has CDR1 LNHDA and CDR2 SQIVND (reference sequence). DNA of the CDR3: TGTGCCAGTAGTATGATGGGTTCTGGTGAGCAGTTCTTC. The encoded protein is CASSMMGSGEQFF.

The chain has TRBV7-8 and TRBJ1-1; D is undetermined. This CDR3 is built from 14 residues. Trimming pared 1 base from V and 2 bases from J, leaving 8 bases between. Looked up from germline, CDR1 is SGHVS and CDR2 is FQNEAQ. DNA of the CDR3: TGTGCCAGCAGCTTAGAGGGCGGAAACACTGAAGCTTTCTTT. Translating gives CASSLEGGNTEAFF.

CDR3 sequence: CASSPPGRTAPNNEQFF. The DNA of the CDR3 is TGTGCCAGCTCACCACCGGGAAGGACAGCCCCTAACAATGAGCAGTTCTTC. V is TRBV18 and J is TRBJ2-1, with D tentatively TRBD1 (6 bases). The V end lost 0 bases, the J end lost 5 bases, and 17 bases lay between the germline ends. This CDR3 is built from 17 residues. Germline-derived CDR1 and CDR2 are KGHSH and LQKENI.

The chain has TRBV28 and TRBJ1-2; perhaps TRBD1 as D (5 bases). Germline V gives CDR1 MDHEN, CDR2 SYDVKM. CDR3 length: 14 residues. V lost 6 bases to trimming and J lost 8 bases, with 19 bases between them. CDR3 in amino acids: CASRVSQGRVGYTF. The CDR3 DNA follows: TGTGCCAGCAGAGTGAGTCAGGGTAGAGTGGGCTACACCTTC.

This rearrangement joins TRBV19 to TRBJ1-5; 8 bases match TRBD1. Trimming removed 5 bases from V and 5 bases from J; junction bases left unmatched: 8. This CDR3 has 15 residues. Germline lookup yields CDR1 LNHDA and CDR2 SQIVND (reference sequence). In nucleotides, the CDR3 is TGTGCCAGTAGTTTTGGACAGGGTCTCGATCAGCCCCAGCATTTT. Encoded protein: CASSFGQGLDQPQHF.

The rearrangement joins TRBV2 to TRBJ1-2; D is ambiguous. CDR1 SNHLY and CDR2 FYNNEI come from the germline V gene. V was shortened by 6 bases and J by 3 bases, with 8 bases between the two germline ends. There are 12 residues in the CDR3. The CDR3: CASRRTDYGYTF. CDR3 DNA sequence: TGTGCCAGCAGGAGGACGGACTATGGCTACACCTTC. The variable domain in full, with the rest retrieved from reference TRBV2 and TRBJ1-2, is EPEVTQTPSHQVTQMGQEVILRCVPISNHLYFYWYRQILGQKVEFLVSFYNNEISEKSEIFDDQFSVERPDGSNFTLKIRSTKLEDSAMYFCASRRTDYGYTFGSGTRLTVV.

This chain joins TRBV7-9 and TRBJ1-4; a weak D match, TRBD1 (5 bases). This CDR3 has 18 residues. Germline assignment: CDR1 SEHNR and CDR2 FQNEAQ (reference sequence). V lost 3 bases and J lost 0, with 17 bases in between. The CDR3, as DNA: TGTGCCAGCAGCTTCCCCACAGGACAACCTGCAACTAATGAAAAACTGTTTTTT. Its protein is CASSFPTGQPATNEKLFF.

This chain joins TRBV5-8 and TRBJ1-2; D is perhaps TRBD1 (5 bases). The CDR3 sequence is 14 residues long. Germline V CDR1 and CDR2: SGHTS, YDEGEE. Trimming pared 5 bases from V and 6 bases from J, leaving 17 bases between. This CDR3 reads CASSLRGRVNGYTF. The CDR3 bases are TGTGCCAGCAGTCTTAGGGGAAGGGTCAATGGCTACACCTTC.

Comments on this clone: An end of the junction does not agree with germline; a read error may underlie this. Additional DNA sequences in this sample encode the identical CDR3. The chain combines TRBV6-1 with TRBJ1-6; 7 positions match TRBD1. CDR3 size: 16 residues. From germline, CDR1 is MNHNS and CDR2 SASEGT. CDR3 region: CASSVNRGTNNSPLHF. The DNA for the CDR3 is TGTGCCAGCAGTGTAAACAGGGGAACTAATAACTCACCCCTCCACTTT.

Here the CDR3 DNA reads TGTGCCAGCAGTGTGGGGGCAGCTAATGAAAAACTGTTTTTT. Translating it yields CASSVGAANEKLFF. The chain is built from TRBV6-4 and TRBJ1-4, with D tentatively TRBD1 (6 bases). Germline V lookup: CDR1 MRHNA, CDR2 SNTAGT. The CDR3 is 14 residues long. Trimming stripped 4 bases from V and 3 bases from J, with 9 bases between.

CDR3 coding DNA: TGTGCCAGCAGGACAGGGGGGAGACGCACAGATACGCAGTATTTT. Translating gives CASRTGGRRTDTQYF. The gene calls are TRBV28 and TRBJ2-3, with 9 bases that match TRBD1. The V and J ends lost 6 bases and 1 base, in that order; junction bases with no gene match: 5. This CDR3 contains 15 residues. Germline V lookup: CDR1 MDHEN, CDR2 SYDVKM.

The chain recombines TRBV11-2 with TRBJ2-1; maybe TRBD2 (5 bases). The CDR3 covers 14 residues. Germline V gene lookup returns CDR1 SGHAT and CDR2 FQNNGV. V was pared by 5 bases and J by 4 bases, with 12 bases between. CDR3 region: CASSPGELYNEQFF. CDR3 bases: TGTGCCAGCAGCCCCGGGGAGTTATACAATGAGCAGTTCTTC.

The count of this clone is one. CDR3 DNA sequence: TGCGCCAGCAGTGAGGACAGCAATAACTATGGCTACACCTTC. It is translated as CASSEDSNNYGYTF. The V gene is TRBV10-1, the J gene TRBJ1-2, with TRBD1 as a possible D gene (5 bases). Germline loops: CDR1 WNHNN, CDR2 SYGVQD (reference sequence). The CDR3 is made up of 14 amino acids. The V end lost 2 bases, the J end lost 1 base, and 8 bases lay between the germline ends.

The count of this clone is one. The CDR3 spells CASSGLAAGETQYF. Written as DNA, the CDR3 is TGTGCCAGCAGCGGTCTAGCGGCCGGAGAGACCCAGTACTTC. The chain recombines TRBV6-6 with TRBJ2-5, with 7 bases that match TRBD2. Germline V lookup: CDR1 MNHNY, CDR2 SVGAGI (reference sequence). The CDR3 runs to 14 residues. Unmatched junction bases numbered 8, after V lost 6 bases and J lost 4 bases.

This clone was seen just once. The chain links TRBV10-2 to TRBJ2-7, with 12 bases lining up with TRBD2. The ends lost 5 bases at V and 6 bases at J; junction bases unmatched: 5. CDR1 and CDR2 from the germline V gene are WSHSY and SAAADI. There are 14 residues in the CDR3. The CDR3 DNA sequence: TGCGCCAGCAGTACTAGCGGGGGGACTGGCGAGCAGTACTTC. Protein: CASSTSGGTGEQYF.

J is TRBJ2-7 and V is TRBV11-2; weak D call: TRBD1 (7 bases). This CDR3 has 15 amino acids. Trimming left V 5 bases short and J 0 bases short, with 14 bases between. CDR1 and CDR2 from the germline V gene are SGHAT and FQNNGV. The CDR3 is CASSQGGRSSYEQYF. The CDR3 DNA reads TGTGCCAGCAGCCAGGGGGGAAGGAGCTCCTACGAGCAGTACTTC.

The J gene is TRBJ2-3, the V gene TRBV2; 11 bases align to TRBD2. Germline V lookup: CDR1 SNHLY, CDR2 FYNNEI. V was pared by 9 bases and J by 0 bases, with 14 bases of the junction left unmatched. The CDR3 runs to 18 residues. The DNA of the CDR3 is TGTGCCAGGAACCTAGCGGGGGGTCCGCTTACTAGCACAGATACGCAGTATTTT. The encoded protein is CARNLAGGPLTSTDTQYF. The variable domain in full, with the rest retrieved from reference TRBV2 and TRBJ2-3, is EPEVTQTPSHQVTQMGQEVILRCVPISNHLYFYWYRQILGQKVEFLVSFYNNEISEKSEIFDDQFSVERPDGSNFTLKIRSTKLEDSAMYFCARNLAGGPLTSTDTQYFGPGTRLTVL.

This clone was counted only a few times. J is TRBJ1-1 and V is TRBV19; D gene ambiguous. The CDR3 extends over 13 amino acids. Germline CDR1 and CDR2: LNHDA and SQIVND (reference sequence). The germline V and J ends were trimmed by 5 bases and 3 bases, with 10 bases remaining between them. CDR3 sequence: CASSYRPDTEAFF. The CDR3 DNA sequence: TGTGCCAGTAGTTATCGGCCAGACACTGAAGCTTTCTTT. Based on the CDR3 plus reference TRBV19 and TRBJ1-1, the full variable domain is DGGITQSPKYLFRKEGQNVTLSCEQNLNHDAMYWYRQDPGQGLRLIYYSQIVNDFQKGDIAEGYSVSREKKESFPLTVTSAQKNPTAFYLCASSYRPDTEAFFGQGTRLTVV.

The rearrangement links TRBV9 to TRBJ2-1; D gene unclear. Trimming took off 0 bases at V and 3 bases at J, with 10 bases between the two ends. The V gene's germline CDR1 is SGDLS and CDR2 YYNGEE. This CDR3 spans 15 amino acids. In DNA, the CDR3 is TGTGCCAGCAGCGTAGAACAAGGGTACTACAATGAGCAGTTCTTC. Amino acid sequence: CASSVEQGYYNEQFF.

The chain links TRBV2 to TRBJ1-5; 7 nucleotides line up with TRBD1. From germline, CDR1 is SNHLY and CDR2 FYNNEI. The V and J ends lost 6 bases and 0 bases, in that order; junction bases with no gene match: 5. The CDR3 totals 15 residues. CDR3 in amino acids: CASRTGTYSNQPQHF. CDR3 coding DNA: TGTGCCAGCAGGACAGGGACTTATAGCAATCAGCCCCAGCATTTT.

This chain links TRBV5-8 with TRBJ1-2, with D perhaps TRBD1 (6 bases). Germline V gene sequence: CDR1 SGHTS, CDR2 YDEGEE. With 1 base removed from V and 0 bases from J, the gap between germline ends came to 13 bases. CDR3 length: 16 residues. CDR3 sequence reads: CASSLFLGQSNYGYTF. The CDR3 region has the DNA TGTGCCAGCAGCTTGTTCCTCGGACAGTCTAACTATGGCTACACCTTC.

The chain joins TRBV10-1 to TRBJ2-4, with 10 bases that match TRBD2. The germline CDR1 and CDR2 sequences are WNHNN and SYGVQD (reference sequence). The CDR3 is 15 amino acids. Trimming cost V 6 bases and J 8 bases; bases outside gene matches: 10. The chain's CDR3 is CASSRQRGGTDIQYF. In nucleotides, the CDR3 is TGCGCCAGCAGCCGTCAGCGGGGGGGCACAGACATTCAGTACTTC.

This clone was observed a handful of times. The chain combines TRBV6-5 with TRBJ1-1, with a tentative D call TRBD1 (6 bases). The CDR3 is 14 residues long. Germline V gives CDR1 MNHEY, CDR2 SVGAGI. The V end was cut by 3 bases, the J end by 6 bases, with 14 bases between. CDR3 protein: CASSYFRTVAEAFF. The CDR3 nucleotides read TGTGCCAGCAGTTATTTCCGGACAGTTGCTGAAGCTTTCTTT.

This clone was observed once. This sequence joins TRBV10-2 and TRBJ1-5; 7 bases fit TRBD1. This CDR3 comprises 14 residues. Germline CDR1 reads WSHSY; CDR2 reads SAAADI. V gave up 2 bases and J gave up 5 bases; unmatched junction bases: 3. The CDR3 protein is CASSEVRGHQPQHF. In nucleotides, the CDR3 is TGCGCCAGCAGTGAGGTTAGGGGGCATCAGCCCCAGCATTTT.